The clone carrying this TCR beta chain showed up many times. Its matching antigen is unknown. This sample is drawn from a study of T cell repertoires in cytomegalovirus infection. In the study overall: Newly reported HLA-C-restricted and thoroughly characterized HLA-B-restricted CMV epitopes were employed. Shared public TCR beta signatures pointed to both CMV infection and a matching HLA type. Points from the study as a whole: HLA-C-restricted, CMV-specific TCR beta clonotypes were dominant ex vivo.

One entry per CDR3 protein, called by TCRdb with MiXCR from the reads. The table has 40,000 to 55,000 distinct CDR3 sequences, about a fifth seen once. The receptor's source is a human donor in good health (CMV status not recorded). Some clones in this sample may be carry-over from other donors' samples. This specimen was CD8+ T cells from cultured PBMCs, taken from culture after CMV antigen stimulation.

The CDR3 sequence: CASTGHDGPGQRGEQFF. In nucleotides, the CDR3 is TGTGCCAGCACAGGACACGACGGACCCGGACAAAGGGGTGAGCAGTTCTTC. The rearrangement links TRBV6-6 to TRBJ2-1, with D tentatively TRBD1 (5 bases). The CDR3 is 17 amino acids. V lost 7 bases and J 9 bases, leaving 28 bases between the germline ends. CDR1 and CDR2 from the germline V gene are MNHNY and SVGAGI (reference sequence).